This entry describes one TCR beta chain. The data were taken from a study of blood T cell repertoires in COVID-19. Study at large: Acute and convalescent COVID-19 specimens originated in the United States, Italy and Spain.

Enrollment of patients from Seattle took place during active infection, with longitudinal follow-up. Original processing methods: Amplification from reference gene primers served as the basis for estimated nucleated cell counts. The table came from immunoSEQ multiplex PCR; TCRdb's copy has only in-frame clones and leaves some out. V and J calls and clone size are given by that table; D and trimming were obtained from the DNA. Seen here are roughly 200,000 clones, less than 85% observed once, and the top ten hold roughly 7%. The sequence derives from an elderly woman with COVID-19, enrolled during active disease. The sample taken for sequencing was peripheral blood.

Written as DNA, the CDR3 is TGTGCCAGCAGCTTGGCGTTTGCGGGAAATTCACCCCTCCACTTT. Amino acids: CASSLAFAGNSPLHF. The chain recombines TRBV5-6 with TRBJ1-6; D not certain. The CDR3 totals 15 residues. Germline-derived CDR1 and CDR2 are SGHDT and YYEEEE. V lost 0 bases to trimming and J lost 7 bases, with 11 bases between them.